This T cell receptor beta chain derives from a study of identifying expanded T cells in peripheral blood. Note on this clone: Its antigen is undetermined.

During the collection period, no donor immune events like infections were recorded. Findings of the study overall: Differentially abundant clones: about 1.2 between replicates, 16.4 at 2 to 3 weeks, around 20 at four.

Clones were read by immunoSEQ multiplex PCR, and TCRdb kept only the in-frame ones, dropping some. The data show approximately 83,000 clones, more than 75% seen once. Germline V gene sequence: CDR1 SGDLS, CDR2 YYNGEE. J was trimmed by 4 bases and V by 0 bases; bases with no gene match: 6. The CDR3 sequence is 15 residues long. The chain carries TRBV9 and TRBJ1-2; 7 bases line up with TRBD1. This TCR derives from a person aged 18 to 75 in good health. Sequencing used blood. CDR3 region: CASSVGRGQSYGYTF. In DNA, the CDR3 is TGTGCCAGCAGCGTAGGAAGGGGGCAGAGCTATGGCTACACCTTC.